In this sample, the clone carrying this T cell receptor beta chain turned up a few times. Its target is not known. This entry is derived from a study of cytomegalovirus exposure and HLA in healthy donors. Germline V gene sequence: CDR1 SGHNT, CDR2 YENEEA. The CDR3 covers 13 residues. V was pared by 3 bases and J by 6 bases, with 8 bases between. The primer mix had 60 Vbeta and 13 Jbeta primers. TCRdb's copy holds only in-frame clones and misses some; the assay was immunoSEQ multiplex PCR. Counted here are some 100,000 clones, 77% occurring once; the ten biggest clones make up 9.5% to 13%. Study results and limitations: Common viral pathogens were later found to be apparently linked to several of the most significant clusters.

This clonotype was sampled from a man aged 35-49 years in good health and CMV-seropositive. This chain uses TRBV11-3 with TRBJ2-2, with D hard to call. The sequenced sample consisted of PBMCs. This chain's CDR3 is CASSLQASGELFF. The CDR3 DNA sequence: TGTGCCAGCAGCTTGCAGGCGTCCGGGGAGCTGTTTTTT.